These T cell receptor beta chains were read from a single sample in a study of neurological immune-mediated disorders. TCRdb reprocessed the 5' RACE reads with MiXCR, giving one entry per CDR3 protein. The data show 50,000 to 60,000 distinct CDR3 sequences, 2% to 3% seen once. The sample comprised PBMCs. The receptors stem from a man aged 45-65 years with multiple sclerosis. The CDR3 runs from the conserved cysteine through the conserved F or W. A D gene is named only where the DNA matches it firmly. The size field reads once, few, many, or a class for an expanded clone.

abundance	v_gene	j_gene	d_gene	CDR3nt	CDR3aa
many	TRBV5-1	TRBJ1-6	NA	TGCGCCAGCAGCTTGGCGGTGAATTCACCCCTCCACTTT	CASSLAVNSPLHF
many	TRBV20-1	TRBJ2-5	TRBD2	TGCAGCGCTGCGGGCAGCGGGGGCACAGAAGAGACCCAGTACTTC	CSAAGSGGTEETQYF
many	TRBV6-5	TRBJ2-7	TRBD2	TGTGCCAGCAGTCGGGGGGAGTTTTACGAGCAGTACTTC	CASSRGEFYEQYF
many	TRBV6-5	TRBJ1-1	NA	TGTGCCAGCAAGAAACAGACAAACACTGAAGCTTTCTTT	CASKKQTNTEAFF
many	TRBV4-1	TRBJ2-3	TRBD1	TGCGCCAGCAGTTCCCCCGGGACAGGGGACACAGATACGCAGTATTTT	CASSSPGTGDTDTQYF
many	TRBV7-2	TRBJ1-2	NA	TGTGCCAGCAGCTCGGGGCTGTTGAGGGGCTACACCTTC	CASSSGLLRGYTF
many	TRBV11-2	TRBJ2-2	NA	TGTGCCAGCAGCCCCCGTGGGCACACCGGGGAGCTGTTTTTT	CASSPRGHTGELFF
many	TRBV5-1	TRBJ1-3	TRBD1	TGCGCCAGCAGCTCACAGGGGACTGGAAACACCATATATTTT	CASSSQGTGNTIYF
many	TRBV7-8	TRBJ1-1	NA	TGTGCCAGCAGCGCGTCACAGGTTGGTTGGGGGAACACTGAAGCTTTCTTT	CASSASQVGWGNTEAFF
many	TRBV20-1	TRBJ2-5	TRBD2	TGCAGTGCTAGATATAGCGGGGGGCTTCGAGAGACCCAGTACTTC	CSARYSGGLRETQYF
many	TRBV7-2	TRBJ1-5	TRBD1	TGTGCCAGCAGATCCGGGACAGGACTCAATCAGCCCCAGCATTTT	CASRSGTGLNQPQHF
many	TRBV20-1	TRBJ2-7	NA	TGCAGTGCCACTAATTCACTTATATCTACGGAGCAGTACTTC	CSATNSLISTEQYF
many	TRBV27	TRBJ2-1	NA	TGTGCCAGCATGGGGGGGGCGAGGGCTGATGAGCAGTTCTTC	CASMGGARADEQFF
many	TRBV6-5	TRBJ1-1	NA	TGTGCCAGCAACCGAGACGGGGTTATAGCTGAAGCTTTCTTT	CASNRDGVIAEAFF
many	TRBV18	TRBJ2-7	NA	TGTGCCAGCTCACTGACCGGAGGGGTATACGAGCAGTACTTC	CASSLTGGVYEQYF
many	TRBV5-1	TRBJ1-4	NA	TGCGCCAGCAACTCAGGGGCCCCAACTGAAAAACTGTTTTTT	CASNSGAPTEKLFF
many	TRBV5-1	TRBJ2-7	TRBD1	TGCGCCAGCAGCGTTAGCCGGGACAGCTACGAGCAGTACTTC	CASSVSRDSYEQYF
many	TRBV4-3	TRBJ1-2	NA	TGCGCCAGCAGCCTATTTCGGGGAGACGATGGCTACACCTTC	CASSLFRGDDGYTF
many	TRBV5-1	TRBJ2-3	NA	TGCGCCAGCAGCTGGAGGGGAGAAAGCACAGATACGCAGTATTTT	CASSWRGESTDTQYF
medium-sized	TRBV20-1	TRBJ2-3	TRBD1	TGCAGTGCCCCAGGGGCAGGGGGCGTTGATACGCAGTATTTT	CSAPGAGGVDTQYF
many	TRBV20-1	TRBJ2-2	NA	TGCAGTGCTAGACCCTCTGGTCCAAACACCGGGGAGCTGTTTTTT	CSARPSGPNTGELFF
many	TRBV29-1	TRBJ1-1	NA	TGCAGCGTTGAACCGGCAGCGAACACTGAAGCTTTCTTT	CSVEPAANTEAFF
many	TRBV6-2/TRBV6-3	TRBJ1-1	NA	TGTGCCAGCAGTTATCTCCCAGGGGCGAACACTGAAGCTTTCTTT	CASSYLPGANTEAFF
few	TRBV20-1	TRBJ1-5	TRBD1	TGCAGTGCTAGATCGGGACAGGATCATCAGCCCCAGCATTTT	CSARSGQDHQPQHF
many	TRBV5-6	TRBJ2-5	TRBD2	TGTGCCAGCGACTCTGATAGCGGGGGACTTGAGACCCAGTACTTC	CASDSDSGGLETQYF
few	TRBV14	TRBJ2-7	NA	TGTGCCAGCAGCCCCATCCGAGGGGGGCGAACCTACGAGCAGTACTTC	CASSPIRGGRTYEQYF